Sequencing of this TCR beta chain was carried out in a study of T cell responses to AZD1222 COVID-19 vaccine. The CDR3 has 14 amino acids. The ends were cut back, 0 bases at V and 2 bases at J, with 8 bases in the middle. Germline V gives CDR1 MNHEY, CDR2 SMNVEV (reference sequence). Assay used: immunoSEQ multiplex PCR; TCRdb lists only in-frame clones, some missing. The sample lists about 100,000 clones, 86% occurring once. Regarding the study as a whole: Clonal diversity was possibly underestimated, and white British individuals and females predominated among donors.

This clone was counted a single time. Its antigen is not identified. This chain links TRBV27 with TRBJ2-7; no clear D. This TCR derives from an adult in good health. Source: peripheral blood, taken on day 0 of AZD1222 vaccination. The CDR3 region is CASSLSVGTYEQYF. The DNA for the CDR3 is TGTGCCAGCAGTTTATCGGTAGGGACCTACGAGCAGTACTTC.